This T cell receptor beta chain appears in the sequencing data of a study of blood T cell repertoires in COVID-19. Study in general: Acute-phase and convalescent COVID-19 samples originated in the United States, Italy and Spain. Nucleic acid was either cDNA or gDNA, and it came from T cells, B-cell-depleted T cells, or PBMCs.

In the authors' methods: The authors estimated nucleated cell counts from reference gene primer amplification. This table comes from immunoSEQ multiplex PCR, and its TCRdb copy is limited to in-frame clones, with some not included. V, J and clone size reflect that table, while D and trimming were determined from the DNA. The data hold approximately 100,000 clones, with 82% observed a single time. CDR3 length: 14 amino acids. Losses at the gene ends were 5 bases for V and 7 bases for J; bases not matched to a gene: 7. Germline CDR1 is PRHDT and CDR2 is FYEKMQ (reference sequence). Sequencing input: peripheral blood. This chain links TRBV13 with TRBJ1-4; 7 nucleotides align to TRBD1. The TCR originated in a man in his 70s with active or convalescent COVID-19. The CDR3, as DNA: TGTGCCAGCAGCAGGCCACGGGACAGTGAAAAACTGTTTTTT. Translating gives CASSRPRDSEKLFF.